This T cell receptor (beta chain) stems from a study of cytomegalovirus exposure and HLA in healthy donors (dated by TCRdb to 2016 to 2017). As for the study more broadly: An earlier analysis of about 530 of the donors reported 276 Gb of sequence data and 117 million unique TCR beta sequences obtained from roughly 170 million T cells. Because of strong linkage in the cohort, five DR-DQ haplotypes were treated as single units for association and clustering. Of the approximately 400 genotyped donors, 80% to 90% were placed in the genetic ancestry cluster associated with self-reported Caucasian donors. Along with the roughly 610-subject first cohort, a separate validation cohort of over 90 different subjects was used. An earlier analysis of approximately 500 of the donors applied high-throughput TCR beta sequencing to assess whether each TCR beta V gene segment acted as functional or pseudogenic. Both class I and class II loci were covered by HLA typing, at four-digit resolution. The later analysis used no new phenotypic data to find candidate immune exposures, relying instead on TCR beta sequences and their occurrence across donors. Donor age, sex, ethnicity and CMV serostatus were collected together with the repertoire data. Roughly 320 gigabases of sequencing data and approximately 92 million unique TCR sequences made up an early release that covered several hundred HLA-typed donors. The aim of the study was to test whether cataloging public T cell receptors could identify signatures of past pathogen exposure. Every repertoire in the discovery cohort had been generated on one and the same sequencing platform. A later analysis re-analyzed previously published TCR beta repertoires from roughly 630 donors and added high-resolution HLA genotyping to study TCR occurrence patterns. Among a few hundred genotyped donors of the cohort, an average of 235,054 unique TCR beta nucleotide sequences were sequenced per donor, around 20% of them non-productive. The T cell repertoires of 666 subjects were profiled by immunosequencing and related to cytomegalovirus serostatus. Typing coverage differed by locus: A, B, C, DRB1 and DQB1 were typed in roughly 629-630 donors, DQA1 in 500 to 550, DPA1 in approximately 610, and DPB1 in around 440. To predict cytomegalovirus infection status, the study brought together high-throughput TCR immunosequencing, statistical association of individual TCRs with disease status, and machine learning. A later genetic analysis used genome-wide SNP genotypes for about 60% of the roughly 700 donors, treating that subset as a discovery cohort. Overall results and qualifications from the work: In an earlier analysis of around 500 of the donors, most TCR beta V segments appeared in productive rearrangements about 90% or about 30% of the time, broadly matching IMGT annotations. The sequencing pipeline was judged likely to have produced a cluster of highly shared sequence variants as a technical artifact. This cohort had only TCR beta chains sequenced, and the lack of alpha or paired-chain data limited which features could be detected. Because counts were too low, 15 or so rarely observed V segments, including chromosome 9 orphons, were excluded from the earlier analysis of 500 to 700 of the donors. While some public TCRs were present in many individuals, most TCR sequences turned up only very rarely across donors. For the cohort, immune exposure information was limited to CMV serostatus. Linkage disequilibrium might explain the correlated functional status among segregating V segments, but an unknown experimental factor could not be excluded. According to a later analysis, most CMV-associated TCR beta chains appeared to be HLA-restricted, and the HLA associations seemed to be driven largely by CMV exposure. Specific HLA alleles were associated with around 18,000 TCR beta sequences at a false discovery rate of 0.05 in a later analysis. In a later analysis, several top co-occurrence clusters were reported to appear linked to parvovirus B19, influenza, CMV and Epstein-Barr virus. Because HLA typing was unavailable for some donors at each locus, only the typed subset was used in association tests. A further reported finding was that TCR beta sequences accurately predicted the HLA-A and HLA-B alleles for most subjects in the first cohort. In vitro tests confirmed that a few of the cytomegalovirus-associated TCR beta chains recognize cytomegalovirus antigens. In both the original and validation cohorts, the classifier was reported to diagnose cytomegalovirus status with high specificity and sensitivity. A later analysis found that TCR association rates varied across HLA loci, with DRB1 alleles showing the most associated TCRs and HLA-C alleles the fewest. Compared with equally common non-associated chains, HLA-associated TCR beta chains in a later analysis were more clonally expanded and had lower generation probabilities. A later genetic analysis associated a missense DCLRE1C variant with V-gene and J-gene trimming of TCR beta chains, and an independent cohort replicated the association. It was suggested by the authors that the approach could potentially be generalized to other disease states and immunological phenotypes. In a later genetic analysis, fewer N-insertions in productive TCRs were reported among donors in an Asian-associated ancestry cluster than the approximately 630-donor mean. Strong co-occurrence of HLA alleles, especially DR and DQ, made assigning TCR associations to individual alleles difficult. The study listed approximately 150 TCR beta chains as associated with cytomegalovirus. The presence/absence analyses assumed that sequencing depth was roughly uniform across donors, and that assumption may not be true. Some IMGT-functional V segments, including TRBV6-2 and TRBV6-3, could not be told apart with the 87-base-pair reads, so those segments were excluded.

A word on this clone: Which antigen it targets is not known. No per-base quality is available; no much larger clone lies one base away.

Via the germline V gene, CDR1 is WSHSY and CDR2 SAAADI. From the cysteine up to the phenylalanine, the CDR3 has a length of 14 residues. Solely the CDR3 DNA is kept, with 42 bases framed from the first base. Trimmed from V: 8 bases; trimmed from J: 7 bases; junction bases lacking a gene match: 10. Library preparation employed the immunoSEQ multiplex PCR assay. For the multiplex PCR, a mixture combining 60 forward primers for TCR Vbeta segments and 13 reverse primers for TCR Jbeta segments was used. The CDR3 region of rearranged TCR beta genes was amplified from genomic DNA with a multiplex PCR assay. The amplified TCR beta libraries were sequenced on the Illumina HiSeq System as 87-base-pair reads. In the authors' own workflow: In a later analysis, around 80 million unique TCR beta chains were counted across the 500 to 850 repertoires, and roughly 11 million of these chains were shared by at least two donors. Raw reads were error-corrected and collapsed into unique sequences with a nearest-neighbor algorithm that merged closely related sequences to remove PCR and sequencing errors. CDR3 sequences were aligned to IMGT reference sequences to assign V, D and J gene segments. For a sequence to be retained, a match of at least six nucleotides was required to both a V gene segment and a J gene segment. Rearrangements were classified as productive when the CDR3 lacked stop codons and remained in frame with V and J, and all other rearrangements were classified as non-productive. Following IMGT convention, CDR3 was defined as the stretch from the second conserved V-encoded cysteine to the conserved J-encoded phenylalanine. Sequences without an unambiguous match to a single V gene segment were excluded from the earlier analysis of 500 to 700 of the donors. An earlier analysis of about 590 of the donors classified V segments as functional when productive rearrangements were above 56.7% and as segregating when the standard deviation between donors was above 5%. A statistical classification framework was built to diagnose cytomegalovirus status from the catalog of TCR beta chain sequences. A later analysis assigned V and J genes by comparing TCR nucleotide sequences with IMGT/GENE-DB human TR gene sequences. A later analysis assigned CDR3 sequences and most-parsimonious VDJ recombination scenarios with the TCRdist pipeline. In a later analysis, every TCR beta chain was defined by the combination of its CDR3 amino acid sequence and its V-gene family, and reads without a unique V-gene family were dropped. To address suspected cross-contamination and a sequencing artifact, a later analysis removed approximately 600 highly shared, low-generation-probability nucleotide sequences. In a later analysis, a clonal expansion index was calculated for each public chain from normalized within-repertoire ranks of inferred template counts. A later analysis computed generation probabilities with a VDJ recombination model fitted to out-of-frame rearrangements, and checked the results against IGoR. Hypergeometric tests were used in a later analysis to score TCR-TCR, TCR-HLA and TCR-CMV co-occurrence, with a repertoire-size bias correction applied to the TCR pairs. To estimate false discovery rates, a later analysis permuted the HLA or CMV assignments 20 times. In a later analysis, co-occurring TCRs were grouped using DBSCAN, and TCRdist sequence similarity was added for clustering within HLA-allele-positive subsets. For co-occurrence clustering, repertoires with fewer than 30,000 or more than 120,000 public chains were excluded, along with several repertoires with anomalous nucleotide sharing. The table was pulled from immuneACCESS by TCRdb, which kept in-frame rearrangements only. Such tables lose some clones; where checked, under half of the loss comes from unresolved V genes, and the rest has no known cause. The V and J calls and clone size are taken from that table; D and trimming were inferred from the DNA. The sample profile shows around 140,000 clones; more than 60% of them were found once. The ten largest clones represent approximately 1.6% of the sample.

The cohort comprised fewer than 700 healthy bone marrow donors. All cohort members were sampled while nominally healthy, although unrecorded immune exposures were likely present. The donor was CMV seronegative and belonged to the group of 380 or so seronegative cohort members. A peripheral blood sample was provided by each donor, and peripheral blood mononuclear cells were used for TCR beta sequencing. Genomic DNA extraction from the blood cell samples was performed with the Qiagen DNeasy Blood Extraction Kit. The receptor was derived from a woman aged 18-30 years in good health and CMV-seronegative. Sequences were obtained from PBMCs. The sequence is built from TRBV10-2 and TRBJ2-7; 11 junctional bases match TRBD2. The DNA is as follows: TGCGCCAGCGGTACTAGCGGGAGTGAGGCAGAGCAGTACTTC. This translates into CASGTSGSEAEQYF.